The next 13 T cell receptor beta chains were all read from a single sample in a study of post-analysis software for immune sequencing data (dated by TCRdb to between 2015 and 2016). Library preparation employed PCR. TCRdb names Illumina HiSeq 2500 as the instrument used. Unique molecular identifiers were incorporated into TCR beta cDNA libraries to reduce PCR and sequencing biases. TCRdb handled the public reads itself, with Q25 trimming in fastp and clone calling in MiXCR, and kept productive beta chains. For every CDR3 protein sequence, its rows merge into one entry that carries the most common genes and DNA. The table for this sample lists roughly 870,000 distinct CDR3 sequences; approximately 53% of them were counted only once. The top ten clones comprise approximately 4.5% of the sample. Here is what the overall study found, with its caveats: Patients showed significantly higher frequencies than controls for roughly 5 TRBV segments, among them TRBV5-6, TRBV5-1 and TRBV20-1.

Antigens of these TCRs are unknown. Sequencing input: blood. Receptors were obtained from a girl under 18 with multiple sclerosis.

The chain is built from TRBV5-1 and TRBJ2-7; no reliable D call. Germline CDR1 is SGHRS and CDR2 is YFSETQ. This CDR3 contains 12 residues. V lost 0 bases and J lost 5, with 6 bases in between. The chain's CDR3 is CASSLARNEQYF. The CDR3 DNA reads as TGCGCCAGCAGCTTGGCAAGAAACGAGCAGTACTTC.

This clonotype was recorded a few times. The chain joins TRBV29-1 to TRBJ2-1; either TRBD1 or TRBD2 may supply D (5 bases each). V gave up 7 bases and J gave up 2 bases, with 15 bases separating them. This CDR3 contains 14 residues. The V gene's germline CDR1 is SQVTM and CDR2 ANQGSEA. The CDR3 region is CSGQGPAAYNEQFF. For the CDR3, the DNA is TGCAGCGGCCAGGGACCAGCGGCCTACAATGAGCAGTTCTTC.

This sequence joins TRBV29-1 and TRBJ1-2, with TRBD1 matching over 7 bases. The trim removed 6 bases at V and 8 bases at J, leaving 6 bases unmatched. Germline V gene sequence: CDR1 SQVTM, CDR2 ANQGSEA. This CDR3 has 11 amino acids. The CDR3 region has the DNA TGCAGCGTGGAAACAGGGGTAGGCTACACCTTC. This sequence encodes CSVETGVGYTF.

The genes are TRBV28 and TRBJ2-2, with unresolved D. Trimming removed 5 bases from V and 8 bases from J, with 9 bases in between. The CDR3 extends over 12 amino acids. Germline assignment: CDR1 MDHEN and CDR2 SYDVKM. The CDR3 loop is CASSLVQGELFF. DNA for the CDR3: TGTGCCAGCAGTCTGGTGCAGGGGGAGCTGTTTTTT.

The chain is built from TRBV5-1 and TRBJ2-5, with D possibly matching TRBD1 (6 bases). This CDR3 has 17 amino acids. Per germline, CDR1 SGHRS and CDR2 YFSETQ. V lost 0 bases to trimming and J lost 5 bases, with 20 bases between them. The CDR3 DNA reads TGCGCCAGCAGCTTGGGAATGAAAACAGGGTTCCAGGAGACCCAGTACTTC. Translated, it gives CASSLGMKTGFQETQYF.

The chain couples TRBV11-2 to TRBJ1-6; unclear D gene. There are 13 residues in the CDR3. Trimming took off 6 bases at V and 9 bases at J, with 12 bases between the two ends. Germline CDR1 reads SGHAT; CDR2 reads FQNNGV. The CDR3, as DNA: TGTGCCAGCAGGGACCTTGGGTCTTCACCCCTCCACTTT. Its translation is CASRDLGSSPLHF.

The chain recombines TRBV29-1 with TRBJ2-3; 10 bases fit TRBD2. The CDR3 has 12 amino acids. The germline CDR1 and CDR2 sequences are SQVTM and ANQGSEA. The trim removed 7 bases at V and 3 bases at J, leaving 1 base unmatched. DNA of the CDR3: TGCAGCGCACTAGCGGGAACAGATACGCAGTATTTT. It encodes CSALAGTDTQYF.

About this clonotype itself: At one end the junction does not follow the germline gene, possibly because of a read error. The V call is TRBV20-1, the J call TRBJ2-7; D is possibly TRBD1 or TRBD2 (5 bases each). Germline V lookup: CDR1 DFQATT, CDR2 SNEGSKA (reference sequence). This CDR3 spans 14 amino acids. The CDR3: CSARTRDVSHEQYF. CDR3 DNA: TGCAGTGCTCGCACCCGGGACGTCTCCCACGAGCAGTACTTC.

The chain combines TRBV12-5 with TRBJ1-1; D may be TRBD1 (5 bases). Germline CDR1 is LGHNT and CDR2 is FRNRAP. The CDR3 totals 15 residues. Trimming removed 5 bases at V and 4 bases at J, with 17 bases between. CDR3 bases: TGTGCTAGTGGTGGCGATGGGGGAGCTGTCACTGAAGCTTTCTTT. Its translation is CASGGDGGAVTEAFF. The full variable domain, with the rest looked up from reference TRBV12-5 and TRBJ1-1, is DARVTQTPRHKVTEMGQEVTMRCQPILGHNTVFWYRQTMMQGLELLAYFRNRAPLDDSGMPKDRFSAEMPDATLATLKIQPSEPRDSAVYFCASGGDGGAVTEAFFGQGTRLTVV.

This chain links TRBV27 with TRBJ2-6, with 8 bases fitting TRBD2. The CDR3 has 20 amino acids. V dropped 4 bases and J dropped 2; count of bases not matched to a gene: 16. Germline V gene lookup returns CDR1 MNHEY and CDR2 SMNVEV (reference sequence). The CDR3 sequence: CASSSHREDGSGAGANVLTF. CDR3 coding DNA: TGTGCCAGCAGTTCTCACAGGGAAGACGGTAGCGGGGCTGGGGCCAACGTCCTGACTTTC.

This clonotype was seen only a few times. V usage is TRBV7-2 and J usage is TRBJ2-5; D gene unclear. The CDR3 runs to 14 residues. V was shortened by 4 bases and J by 2 bases, with 11 bases between the two germline ends. Per the germline V gene, CDR1 is SGHTA and CDR2 is FQGNSA. CDR3 sequence: CASSSSRAQETQYF. DNA of the CDR3: TGTGCCAGCAGCTCGAGTAGAGCACAAGAGACCCAGTACTTC.

The chain links TRBV6-1 to TRBJ2-1, with D perhaps TRBD2 (5 bases). Deletions cut 7 bases from V and 7 bases from J, with 14 bases between. This CDR3 contains 13 residues. CDR1 and CDR2 (germline): MNHNS, SASEGT. CDR3 sequence (DNA): TGTGCCAGCATAGGCAGCGGCGGAAATGAGCAGTTCTTC. Its protein product is CASIGSGGNEQFF.

The V gene is TRBV6-2 or TRBV6-3, the J gene TRBJ2-1; TRBD2 is a possible D gene (5 bases). This CDR3 is built from 15 residues. The ends were cut back, 2 bases at V and 0 bases at J, with 8 bases in the middle. Germline V gene lookup returns CDR1 MNHEY and CDR2 SVGEGT. CDR3 loop: CASSYGGSSYNEQFF. In nucleotides, the CDR3 is TGTGCCAGCAGTTACGGTGGGAGCTCCTACAATGAGCAGTTCTTC.